This TCR beta chain was recorded in a study of cytomegalovirus exposure and HLA in healthy donors. Primers for the PCR totalled 60 Vbeta and 13 Jbeta. This table comes from immunoSEQ multiplex PCR, and its TCRdb copy is limited to in-frame clones, with some not included. The repertoire shows fewer than 200,000 clones; the top ten hold 1.3%. The CDR3 totals 14 residues. The germline CDR1 and CDR2 sequences are LNHDA and SQIVND (reference sequence). The ends lost 6 bases at V and 4 bases at J; junction bases unmatched: 4. The V gene is TRBV19, the J gene TRBJ2-2, with 8 bases that match TRBD2. This TCR was recovered from a woman aged 55-69 years in good health and CMV-seronegative. Specimen: PBMCs. As DNA, the CDR3 is TGTGCCAGTAGCGATCGGGGGGGCACCGGGGAGCTGTTTTTT. This translates into CASSDRGGTGELFF. Using reference TRBV19 and TRBJ2-2 for the parts outside the CDR3, the full variable domain is DGGITQSPKYLFRKEGQNVTLSCEQNLNHDAMYWYRQDPGQGLRLIYYSQIVNDFQKGDIAEGYSVSREKKESFPLTVTSAQKNPTAFYLCASSDRGGTGELFFGEGSRLTVL.